Listed here are 25 T cell receptor beta chains from one sample, sequenced in a study of cytotoxic CD8 clonotypes in ibrutinib-treated CLL. Repertoires were generated with immunoSEQ multiplex PCR, while TCRdb's copy carries only in-frame clones and drops some. This sample yields 110,000 to 150,000 clones, of which roughly three quarters are seen a single time; 5.1% belongs to the top ten. Sequencing was performed on PBMCs, taken after 24 months of ibrutinib treatment. The receptors originated from a human donor with chronic lymphocytic leukemia.

This chain joins TRBV19 and TRBJ2-2; 10 bases line up with TRBD2. The V and J ends lost 4 bases and 5 bases, in that order; junction bases with no gene match: 1. CDR3 length: 14 residues. Germline values: CDR1 LNHDA, CDR2 SQIVND (reference sequence). The CDR3 coding sequence is TGTGCCAGTAGTAGGACTAGCGGAACCGGGGAGCTGTTTTTT. It yields the protein CASSRTSGTGELFF.

CDR3: CASSLVGGTDTQYF. In nucleotides, the CDR3 is TGTGCCAGCAGCTTAGTGGGAGGGACAGATACGCAGTATTTT. This chain uses TRBV7-3 with TRBJ2-3, with 7 bases identical to TRBD2. The CDR3 length is 14 residues. Germline V lookup: CDR1 SGHTA, CDR2 FQGTGA. V was pared by 2 bases and J by 3 bases, with 2 bases of the junction left unmatched.

The chain joins TRBV19 to TRBJ2-5, with D perhaps assigned TRBD1 or TRBD2 (5 bases each). The CDR3 totals 13 residues. Trimming shortened V by 7 bases and J by 1 base, and 10 bases separated the two germline ends. Germline V gives CDR1 LNHDA, CDR2 SQIVND (reference sequence). The CDR3 reads CASNRGRQETQYF. In DNA, the CDR3 is TGTGCCAGTAATCGGGGCCGCCAAGAGACCCAGTACTTC.

The V and J genes are TRBV6-5 and TRBJ1-3; D possibly corresponds to TRBD1 (6 bases). CDR1 is MNHEY, CDR2 SVGAGI, per germline. V lost 2 bases and J lost 0, with 11 bases in between. The CDR3 sequence is 16 residues long. The CDR3 sequence is CASSYAGANSGNTIYF. The CDR3 coding sequence is TGTGCCAGCAGTTACGCAGGGGCGAACTCTGGAAACACCATATATTTT.

The chain carries TRBV28 and TRBJ2-7; a possible D gene is TRBD1 (8 bases). There are 15 residues in the CDR3. Germline assignment: CDR1 MDHEN and CDR2 SYDVKM. Trimming removed 6 bases at V and 5 bases at J, with 20 bases between. The CDR3 sequence: CASSPPGGRGHEQYF. The CDR3 DNA sequence: TGTGCCAGCAGCCCCCCGGGGGGCAGGGGGCACGAGCAGTACTTC.

V and J are TRBV6-5 and TRBJ2-2, with D unclear. Germline-derived CDR1 and CDR2 are MNHEY and SVGAGI. Trimming cost V 6 bases and J 7 bases, with 12 bases left between them. This CDR3 is built from 13 residues. As DNA, the CDR3 is TGTGCCAGCAGGTTCCTAGGGCGCGGGGAGCTGTTTTTT. Translation: CASRFLGRGELFF.

The chain has TRBV9 and TRBJ1-1; TRBD1 might be the D (5 bases). The CDR3 spans 12 residues. The ends were cut back, 4 bases at V and 5 bases at J, with 9 bases in the middle. The germline CDR1 and CDR2 sequences are SGDLS and YYNGEE. Here the CDR3 reads CASSRGGTEAFF. CDR3 sequence (DNA): TGTGCCAGCAGCAGGGGTGGTACTGAAGCTTTCTTT.

The V call is TRBV30, the J call TRBJ2-7, with TRBD2 matching over 8 bases. CDR1 and CDR2 (germline): GTSNPN, SVGIG (reference sequence). The CDR3 covers 13 residues. V lost 3 bases to trimming and J lost 3 bases; unmatched junction nucleotides: 4. The DNA for the CDR3 is TGTGCCTGGAGGATGACTAGCGACTACGAGCAGTACTTC. Its translation: CAWRMTSDYEQYF.

This chain joins TRBV5-4 and TRBJ1-1, with TRBD1 matching over 12 bases. The CDR3 is 16 amino acids. CDR1 and CDR2 from the germline V gene are SGHNT and YYREEE (reference sequence). V lost 4 bases, J lost 1 base, and 5 bases stayed unmatched. The CDR3: CASSAGQGARNTEAFF. CDR3 DNA sequence: TGTGCCAGCAGCGCGGGACAGGGGGCTAGGAACACTGAAGCTTTCTTT.

The V gene is TRBV28, the J gene TRBJ2-7, with 7 bases fitting TRBD2. The CDR3 covers 13 residues. J lost 2 bases, V lost 7 bases, and 5 bases had no gene match. Germline assignment: CDR1 MDHEN and CDR2 SYDVKM. The CDR3 sequence is CASTPRGAYEQYF. The DNA of the CDR3 is TGTGCCAGCACCCCCCGGGGGGCCTACGAGCAGTACTTC.

The rearrangement joins TRBV6-6 to TRBJ2-7; D possibly matches TRBD1 or TRBD2 (5 bases each). V was cut by 6 bases and J by 6 bases, with 15 bases left in between. Germline V gene sequence: CDR1 MNHNY, CDR2 SVGAGI (reference sequence). The CDR3 contains 13 residues. The CDR3 loop reads CASSPDSAGEQYF. The CDR3 DNA reads as TGTGCCAGCAGCCCCGACAGTGCGGGCGAGCAGTACTTC.

The chain has TRBV7-2 and TRBJ1-2, with TRBD1 matching over 9 bases. The V gene end was trimmed by 5 bases and the J gene end by 6 bases; junction bases not matched to a gene: 4. The CDR3 loop spans 13 amino acids. Germline loops: CDR1 SGHTA, CDR2 FQGNSA. The CDR3 sequence is CASSPRDRDGYTF. The CDR3 DNA sequence: TGTGCCAGCAGCCCCAGGGACAGGGATGGCTACACCTTC.

This clone was counted a few times. DNA for the CDR3: TGTGCCAGCAGCCCCGCCGGGACAGCGAACACTGAAGCTTTCTTT. It codes for CASSPAGTANTEAFF. The rearrangement joins TRBV11-2 to TRBJ1-1; 7 positions agree with TRBD1. Germline V gives CDR1 SGHAT, CDR2 FQNNGV. The CDR3 totals 15 residues. With V trimmed by 5 bases and J by 1 base, 7 bases remained unmatched. Complete variable domain (other parts from reference TRBV11-2 and TRBJ1-1): EAGVAQSPRYKIIEKRQSVAFWCNPISGHATLYWYQQILGQGPKLLIQFQNNGVVDDSQLPKDRFSAERLKGVDSTLKIQPAKLEDSAVYLCASSPAGTANTEAFFGQGTRLTVV.

In this sample, this clone turned up once. This sequence joins TRBV21-1 and TRBJ1-1; TRBD1 is taken as the D call from the table, unchecked against the DNA. TRBV21-1 is flagged as a pseudogene. The CDR3 length is 14 residues. The CDR3 loop reads CASANRRDNTEAFF. Written as DNA, the CDR3 is TGTGCCAGCGCCAACAGGAGAGACAACACTGAAGCTTTCTTT.

The J gene is TRBJ2-7, the V gene TRBV5-1, with D tentatively TRBD1 or TRBD2 (5 bases each). The CDR3 extends over 17 amino acids. CDR1 and CDR2 (germline): SGHRS, YFSETQ. Trimming shortened V by 0 bases and J by 0 bases, and 16 bases separated the two germline ends. The CDR3 DNA sequence: TGCGCCAGCAGCTTGGGAGTGGGGCTAGGGAGCTCCTACGAGCAGTACTTC. This encodes CASSLGVGLGSSYEQYF.

The gene calls are TRBV6-5 and TRBJ2-1, with 10 bases that match TRBD1. Germline loops: CDR1 MNHEY, CDR2 SVGAGI. V lost 4 bases to trimming and J lost 8 bases; unmatched junction nucleotides: 8. This CDR3 is 15 amino acids long. The CDR3 region has the DNA TGTGCCAGCAGTTCCCCGGACAGGGGGTACTATGAGCAGTTCTTC. It codes for CASSSPDRGYYEQFF.

The chain employs TRBV7-3 and TRBJ2-5, with D unclear. This CDR3 has 13 residues. The ends were cut back, 5 bases at V and 3 bases at J, with 10 bases in the middle. Germline-derived CDR1 and CDR2 are SGHTA and FQGTGA. Written as DNA, the CDR3 is TGTGCCAGCAGCCGTGGGCACAAAGAGACCCAGTACTTC. Encoded protein: CASSRGHKETQYF.

The V and J genes are TRBV7-9 and TRBJ2-5, with 12 bases lining up with TRBD2. This CDR3 region has 19 residues. Germline trimming cut 5 bases from V and 5 bases from J; bases unmatched to any gene: 18. CDR1 and CDR2 (germline): SEHNR, FQNEAQ (reference sequence). The CDR3 sequence is CASSPPTTSGRSPVETQYF. In DNA form, the CDR3 reads TGTGCCAGCAGCCCACCCACCACTAGCGGGAGGTCCCCGGTGGAGACCCAGTACTTC.

The chain couples TRBV5-6 to TRBJ1-3; D remains unclear. Germline V CDR1 and CDR2: SGHDT, YYEEEE. Trimming removed 4 bases from V and 4 bases from J, with 15 bases in between. CDR3 length: 15 amino acids. CDR3 in amino acids: CASSTPGQEGNTIYF. The CDR3 coding sequence is TGTGCCAGCAGCACCCCTGGTCAGGAGGGAAACACCATATATTTT.

This clone was detected once. The chain employs TRBV4-2 and TRBJ2-7; TRBD2 matches 11 bases. CDR1 and CDR2 (germline): LGHNA, YNFKEQ. V gave up 3 bases and J gave up 0 bases; unmatched junction bases: 10. The CDR3 contains 18 residues. CDR3 region: CASSQGTSGGTTSYEQYF. CDR3 DNA: TGTGCCAGCAGCCAGGGAACTAGCGGGGGCACCACCTCCTACGAGCAGTACTTC.

This chain uses TRBV18 with TRBJ2-1; TRBD1 aligns across 8 bases. The CDR3 sequence is 16 residues long. Germline trimming cut 5 bases from V and 9 bases from J; bases unmatched to any gene: 15. The germline V gene has CDR1 KGHSH and CDR2 LQKENI. The CDR3 coding sequence is TGTGCCAGCTCAGCAACGTGGGGACAGGATTCTAGTGAGCAGTTCTTC. Its translation: CASSATWGQDSSEQFF.

V is TRBV18 and J is TRBJ2-1; tentative D call: TRBD2 (6 bases). The CDR3 runs 12 residues. Germline loops: CDR1 KGHSH, CDR2 LQKENI. V lost 3 bases and J lost 11, with 11 bases in between. In DNA form, the CDR3 reads TGTGCCAGCTCACCCCAGACTAGAAAGCAGTTCTTC. Its translation is CASSPQTRKQFF.

This clone occurred a few times. Other nucleotide sequences in the sample specify the same CDR3. This chain connects TRBV19 to TRBJ2-3, with D hard to call. V was trimmed by 6 bases and J by 2 bases, leaving 12 bases between them. Germline lookup yields CDR1 LNHDA and CDR2 SQIVND (reference sequence). The CDR3 has 14 residues. The chain's CDR3 is CASSHRAITDTQYF. Written as DNA, the CDR3 is TGTGCCAGTAGCCACCGGGCCATCACAGATACGCAGTATTTT.

The chain employs TRBV7-3 and TRBJ2-7, with 10 nucleotides matching TRBD2. This CDR3 is built from 12 residues. CDR1 and CDR2 (germline): SGHTA, FQGTGA. V was pared by 9 bases and J by 9 bases, with 8 bases of the junction left unmatched. DNA of the CDR3: TGTGCCAGTGGGGCTAGCGGGGGAGTGCAGTACTTC. Its protein is CASGASGGVQYF.

This clone has a handful of counts. The chain joins TRBV7-2 to TRBJ1-2; D is unclear. The germline gives CDR1 SGHTA, CDR2 FQGNSA. Between the trimmed V and J ends, which lost 2 bases and 2 bases, there was a span of 6 bases. CDR3 length: 13 residues. The CDR3 loop reads CASSLTQNYGYTF. The CDR3, as DNA: TGTGCCAGCAGCTTAACGCAGAACTATGGCTACACCTTC.